The 26 T cell receptor beta chains below come from one sample, sequenced in a study of beta chain features in type 1 diabetes. Findings and limits, study-wide: Shortening that was moderate but significant affected the TCRB CDR3s of Type 1 diabetes patients in all four CD4+ subsets.

Which antigens these TCRs recognize remains unknown. cDNA synthesis used the whole RNA isolate, giving expressed TCRB sequences. Assay: immunoSEQ multiplex PCR; the TCRdb copy retains only in-frame clones and omits some. Of 240,000 or so clones listed, approximately 13% were seen once; the top ten hold 0.015% to 0.02%. The sequenced sample was naive CD4+ T cells from blood. The receptors come from a man aged 25 to 40 with type 1 diabetes.

The gene calls are TRBV2 and TRBJ2-1, with TRBD2 identical over 10 bases. The ends lost 3 bases at V and 3 bases at J; junction bases unmatched: 2. This CDR3 spans 15 amino acids. Germline assignment: CDR1 SNHLY and CDR2 FYNNEI. The CDR3 reads CASSDRTSGYNEQFF. DNA for the CDR3: TGTGCCAGCAGTGACCGGACTAGCGGCTACAATGAGCAGTTCTTC.

V gene TRBV5-1 combines with J gene TRBJ2-2, with 7 bases that match TRBD2. CDR3 size: 17 residues. Trimming took 4 bases from V and 5 from J; bases not matched to a gene: 14. Germline lookup yields CDR1 SGHRS and CDR2 YFSETQ. The CDR3 sequence is CASSGRRGSTGTGELFF. The CDR3 DNA reads as TGCGCCAGCAGCGGCCGACGCGGGAGTACGGGGACCGGGGAGCTGTTTTTT.

V usage is TRBV6-5 and J usage is TRBJ2-3, with D possibly TRBD2 on 5 matching bases. Germline values: CDR1 MNHEY, CDR2 SVGAGI. Deletions cut 7 bases from V and 6 bases from J, with 20 bases between. The CDR3 length is 15 residues. The CDR3 bases are TGTGCCAGCACAATCGGAGGAGCTCACGGGGATACGCAGTATTTT. This codes for CASTIGGAHGDTQYF.

This chain links TRBV9 with TRBJ1-6; no clear D gene. V lost 4 bases, J lost 12 bases, and 20 bases lay in between. Germline V lookup: CDR1 SGDLS, CDR2 YYNGEE. This CDR3 region has 15 residues. The CDR3 nucleotides read TGTGCCAGCAGCTCCCGGTTTGAGGTAGGAGTACCCCTCCACTTT. Amino acids: CASSSRFEVGVPLHF.

The rearrangement links TRBV5-1 to TRBJ1-6, with 10 bases identical to TRBD1. Trimming cost V 2 bases and J 10 bases; bases outside gene matches: 6. The CDR3 contains 15 residues. Looked up from germline, CDR1 is SGHRS and CDR2 is YFSETQ. The chain's CDR3 is CASSFTGTGESPLHF. CDR3 nucleotide sequence: TGCGCCAGCAGCTTTACCGGGACAGGGGAATCACCCCTCCACTTT.

This clone appeared a few times. This chain uses TRBV5-1 with TRBJ1-1; 8 bases agree with TRBD1. Germline values: CDR1 SGHRS, CDR2 YFSETQ. This CDR3 has 15 residues. V shed 4 bases, J shed 2 bases, and the junction held 7 bases outside the gene matches. CDR3 loop: CASSTLDRDNTEAFF. The CDR3 coding sequence is TGCGCCAGCAGCACATTGGACAGGGATAACACTGAAGCTTTCTTT.

There are a few counts of this clone. At the DNA level, this CDR3 is encoded by other sequences in the same sample as well. The CDR3 DNA follows: TGCGCCAGCAGCTTGACTGGTAACACTGAAGCTTTCTTT. Translation gives CASSLTGNTEAFF. This sequence joins TRBV5-1 and TRBJ1-1; unclear D gene. V was clipped by 1 base and J by 2 bases, with 6 bases between them. The CDR3 contains 13 residues. Germline V gene data show CDR1 as SGHRS and CDR2 as YFSETQ.

This clone showed up just a few times. V and J are TRBV5-4 and TRBJ2-3, with 7 bases identical to TRBD2. The CDR3 consists of 14 residues. V lost 4 bases to trimming and J lost 2 bases; unmatched junction nucleotides: 4. The V gene's germline CDR1 is SGHNT and CDR2 YYREEE (reference sequence). The CDR3 sequence: CASSVGGFTDTQYF. The CDR3 region has the DNA TGTGCCAGCAGCGTCGGGGGGTTCACAGATACGCAGTATTTT.

The chain employs TRBV6-6 and TRBJ2-7, with unresolved D. In germline, CDR1 is MNHNY, CDR2 SVGAGI (reference sequence). The CDR3 loop spans 11 amino acids. V was cut by 5 bases and J by 4 bases, with 6 bases left in between. Written as DNA, the CDR3 is TGTGCCAGCAGTCTAGAATACGAGCAGTACTTC. Protein product: CASSLEYEQYF.

The table lists this clone with a few counts. V usage is TRBV7-9 and J usage is TRBJ2-7; D is possibly TRBD2 (5 bases). The CDR3 covers 14 residues. The germline CDR1 and CDR2 sequences are SEHNR and FQNEAQ (reference sequence). Trimming left V 5 bases short and J 1 base short, with 12 bases between. CDR3 region: CASSLGGESYEQYF. The CDR3 coding sequence is TGTGCCAGCAGCCTCGGAGGTGAGTCCTACGAGCAGTACTTC.

This CDR3 is CASSLGTDYGYTF. CDR3 coding DNA: TGTGCCAGCAGCCTCGGGACAGACTATGGCTACACCTTC. The chain couples TRBV7-2 to TRBJ1-2; the match to TRBD1 covers 7 bases. This CDR3 is built from 13 residues. The V and J ends lost 5 bases and 3 bases, in that order; junction bases with no gene match: 3. The V gene's germline CDR1 is SGHTA and CDR2 FQGNSA.

The gene calls are TRBV18 and TRBJ2-1; 10 bases align to TRBD2. V was clipped by 4 bases and J by 8 bases; unmatched bases: 5. The CDR3 sequence is 14 residues long. Per the germline V gene, CDR1 is KGHSH and CDR2 is LQKENI. The CDR3 nucleotides are TGTGCCAGCTCACGAGCGGGAGGGTCCGATGAGCAGTTCTTC. Amino acid sequence: CASSRAGGSDEQFF.

The V call is TRBV2, the J call TRBJ2-1; TRBD2 is a possible D gene (6 bases). Germline V gene data show CDR1 as SNHLY and CDR2 as FYNNEI. The CDR3 extends over 12 amino acids. Trimming pared 7 bases from V and 9 bases from J, leaving 13 bases between. CDR3 in DNA: TGTGCCAGCAATGCGGGGCCGTCTGAGCAGTTCTTC. Protein sequence: CASNAGPSEQFF.

This clone was seen more than once but under ten times. The chain combines TRBV7-2 with TRBJ2-7; 13 bases line up with TRBD2. This CDR3 comprises 16 residues. The germline gives CDR1 SGHTA, CDR2 FQGNSA. Unmatched junction bases numbered 9, after V lost 4 bases and J lost 6 bases. The CDR3 nucleotides are TGTGCCAGCAGCTCTAGTCCGGGACTAGCGGGAAGCGAGCAGTACTTC. This encodes CASSSSPGLAGSEQYF.

This clone occurred a few times. This sequence joins TRBV30 and TRBJ1-1, with D possibly being TRBD1 (6 bases). The V end lost 2 bases, the J end lost 1 base, and 11 bases lay between the germline ends. The CDR3 sequence is 14 residues long. Germline lookup yields CDR1 GTSNPN and CDR2 SVGIG (reference sequence). CDR3 in DNA: TGTGCCTGGAGTCGCAGGGGCCAGAACACTGAAGCTTTCTTT. Translating it yields CAWSRRGQNTEAFF. The full variable domain, its missing parts supplied by reference TRBV30 and TRBJ1-1, is SQTIHQWPATLVQPVGSPLSLECTVEGTSNPNLYWYRQAAGRGLQLLFYSVGIGQISSEVPQNLSASRPQDRQFILSSKKLLLSDSGFYLCAWSRRGQNTEAFFGQGTRLTVV.

The chain is built from TRBV4-1 and TRBJ2-2; no clear D gene. Trimming cost V 3 bases and J 5 bases, with 19 bases left between them. This CDR3 has 17 amino acids. Per germline, CDR1 MGHRA and CDR2 YSYEKL. DNA of the CDR3: TGCGCCAGCAGCCACGGTCCCCTGAGTAGGAGAACCGGGGAGCTGTTTTTT. Its protein product is CASSHGPLSRRTGELFF.

This clone was seen more than once but under ten times. This rearrangement joins TRBV6-1 to TRBJ2-4; D may be TRBD1 (5 bases). The CDR3 has 13 amino acids. Germline loops: CDR1 MNHNS, CDR2 SASEGT. V lost 7 bases and J 8 bases, leaving 15 bases between the germline ends. The CDR3 sequence: CASTESGLDIQYF. DNA of the CDR3: TGTGCCAGCACCGAATCAGGGTTGGACATTCAGTACTTC.

A few counts support this clone. J is TRBJ1-2 and V is TRBV7-2, with D hard to call. The V gene lost 3 bases and the J gene lost 6 bases, with 8 bases spanning the gap. CDR1 and CDR2 from the germline V gene are SGHTA and FQGNSA. CDR3 length equals 12 residues. The CDR3: CASSFNGDGYTF. In DNA form, the CDR3 reads TGTGCCAGCAGCTTCAACGGGGATGGCTACACCTTC.

The table lists this clone with a few counts. This rearrangement joins TRBV9 to TRBJ2-6; TRBD1 is a possible D gene (6 bases). Germline V gene data show CDR1 as SGDLS and CDR2 as YYNGEE. CDR3 length equals 18 residues. Trimming shortened V by 4 bases and J by 2 bases, and 19 bases separated the two germline ends. This CDR3 is CASSSPQGIRAGANVLTF. CDR3 in DNA: TGTGCCAGCAGCTCTCCACAGGGAATCCGGGCTGGGGCCAACGTCCTGACTTTC.

The genes are TRBV25-1 and TRBJ2-3; no definite D call. The CDR3 contains 14 residues. Germline V lookup: CDR1 MGHDK, CDR2 SYGVNS. V dropped 6 bases and J dropped 0 bases, with 10 bases sitting between them. CDR3 sequence reads: CASSDGQSTDTQYF. The CDR3, as DNA: TGTGCCAGCAGCGATGGGCAAAGCACAGATACGCAGTATTTT.

This clone was counted a few times. Other DNA sequences in this sample translate to the same CDR3. The genes are TRBV29-1 and TRBJ1-1; D is perhaps TRBD1 (5 bases). The CDR3 covers 14 residues. The germline CDR1 and CDR2 sequences are SQVTM and ANQGSEA. V was cut by 0 bases and J by 1 base, with 9 bases left in between. The CDR3 loop reads CSVEDRQGNTEAFF. The CDR3 DNA reads TGCAGCGTTGAAGATAGGCAGGGGAACACTGAAGCTTTCTTT.

This clone was picked up a small number of times. V gene TRBV20-1 combines with J gene TRBJ2-5; 8 positions match TRBD1. The CDR3 runs to 11 residues. Germline V gives CDR1 DFQATT, CDR2 SNEGSKA (reference sequence). Losses at the gene ends were 2 bases for V and 7 bases for J; bases not matched to a gene: 0. This CDR3 reads CSARQGATQYF. CDR3 sequence (DNA): TGCAGTGCTAGACAGGGGGCGACCCAGTACTTC.

The chain joins TRBV11-2 to TRBJ1-2; 7 bases are shared with TRBD1. Trimming at V came to 1 base and at J to 7 bases, leaving 3 bases not matched to a gene. Germline V gives CDR1 SGHAT, CDR2 FQNNGV. The CDR3 extends over 13 amino acids. The CDR3 coding sequence is TGTGCCAGCAGCTTAGCCCAGGGGGGTGGCTACACCTTC. This encodes CASSLAQGGGYTF. Drawing the rest from reference TRBV11-2 and TRBJ1-2, the complete variable domain is EAGVAQSPRYKIIEKRQSVAFWCNPISGHATLYWYQQILGQGPKLLIQFQNNGVVDDSQLPKDRFSAERLKGVDSTLKIQPAKLEDSAVYLCASSLAQGGGYTFGSGTRLTVV.

V usage is TRBV29-1 and J usage is TRBJ2-5; the match to TRBD1 covers 7 bases. The CDR3 is 14 residues long. The junction had 9 bases not matched to a gene; V was cut back by 4 bases and J by 4 bases. Per the germline V gene, CDR1 is SQVTM and CDR2 is ANQGSEA. CDR3 nucleotide sequence: TGCAGCGTTGGATCCTTAGGGGGCCGAGAGACCCAGTACTTC. Translation: CSVGSLGGRETQYF.

This sequence joins TRBV19 and TRBJ2-2, with 9 positions matching TRBD1. There are 13 residues in the CDR3. The germline gives CDR1 LNHDA, CDR2 SQIVND (reference sequence). The V gene end was trimmed by 6 bases and the J gene end by 4 bases; junction bases not matched to a gene: 0. CDR3: CASRTGGTGELFF. The CDR3 region has the DNA TGTGCCAGTAGGACAGGGGGCACCGGGGAGCTGTTTTTT. The complete variable domain, with remaining parts taken from reference TRBV19 and TRBJ2-2, reads DGGITQSPKYLFRKEGQNVTLSCEQNLNHDAMYWYRQDPGQGLRLIYYSQIVNDFQKGDIAEGYSVSREKKESFPLTVTSAQKNPTAFYLCASRTGGTGELFFGEGSRLTVL.

V is TRBV5-1 and J is TRBJ2-2; TRBD1 is a possible D gene (5 bases). This CDR3 has 14 amino acids. The V end was cut by 2 bases, the J end by 1 base, with 6 bases between. From germline, CDR1 is SGHRS and CDR2 YFSETQ. The DNA of the CDR3 is TGCGCCAGCAGCTTACAGGAGAACACCGGGGAGCTGTTTTTT. The encoded protein is CASSLQENTGELFF.